The rows below give T cell receptor beta chains drawn from one sample of a study of shared clonotypes between healthy human individuals. The repertoire was sequenced with immunoSEQ multiplex PCR; TCRdb's copy has only in-frame clones and lacks some. Altogether fewer than 1 million clones are present, around 96% being singletons, with the ten largest covering less than 0.25%. Input material: naive CD8+ T cells sorted from blood. These receptors all come from a man aged 25 to 45 in good health. Both conserved end residues are part of each CDR3. A D gene is named only where the DNA matches it firmly. The listing skips clone size in some rows; elsewhere it reads once, few, many or a size class.

V gene: TRBV2
clone size: -
D gene: -
J gene: TRBJ2-1
CDR3 DNA: TGTGCCAGCTCCGGGCCGTTGGAGCAGTTCTTC
CDR3 protein: CASSGPLEQFF

V gene: TRBV5-6
clone size: -
D gene: -
J gene: TRBJ2-7
CDR3 DNA: TGTGCCAGCAGAAATCCGAAAGACGAGCAGTACTTC
CDR3 protein: CASRNPKDEQYF

V gene: TRBV15
clone size: -
D gene: -
J gene: TRBJ1-5
CDR3 DNA: TGTGCCACCAGCATCCCGAGTAGTCAGCCCCAGCATTTT
CDR3 protein: CATSIPSSQPQHF

V gene: TRBV7-9
clone size: -
D gene: -
J gene: TRBJ2-1
CDR3 DNA: TGTGCCAGCAGCTTACTTGAATTCCATGAGCAGTTCTTC
CDR3 protein: CASSLLEFHEQFF

V gene: TRBV6-4
clone size: -
D gene: -
J gene: TRBJ2-2
CDR3 DNA: TGTGCCAGCAGTGACTCTAACAGGGCCTCCGGGGAGCTGTTTTTT
CDR3 protein: CASSDSNRASGELFF

V gene: TRBV7-9
clone size: few
D gene: TRBD1
J gene: TRBJ1-1
CDR3 DNA: TGTGCCAGCAGCAAATGGGACAGGGGGCCCGAAGCTTTCTTT
CDR3 protein: CASSKWDRGPEAFF

V gene: TRBV10-3
clone size: -
D gene: -
J gene: TRBJ2-7
CDR3 DNA: TGTGCCATCAGCAAGGACTCCTACGAGCAGTACTTC
CDR3 protein: CAISKDSYEQYF

V gene: TRBV11-2
clone size: -
D gene: -
J gene: TRBJ2-2
CDR3 DNA: TGTGCCAGCAGCCTTGGGTCCTACACCGGGGAGCTGTTTTTT
CDR3 protein: CASSLGSYTGELFF

V gene: TRBV5-5
clone size: -
D gene: -
J gene: TRBJ1-2
CDR3 DNA: TGTGCCAGCAGTTCCTACGACCGGGGGCTACTTAACTATGGCTACACCTTC
CDR3 protein: CASSSYDRGLLNYGYTF

V gene: TRBV10-3
clone size: -
D gene: -
J gene: TRBJ2-3
CDR3 DNA: TGTGCCATCAGTGAGTCGTACTCGGACGGAGGGGTGGCGGGGCCAGATACGCAGTATTTT
CDR3 protein: CAISESYSDGGVAGPDTQYF

V gene: TRBV30
clone size: -
D gene: -
J gene: TRBJ2-7
CDR3 DNA: TGTGCCTGGAGTACCGTCGGAGGTGGCGAGCAGTACTTC
CDR3 protein: CAWSTVGGGEQYF

V gene: TRBV30
clone size: -
D gene: -
J gene: TRBJ1-1
CDR3 DNA: TGTGCCTGGAATGAGGGGACTGAAGCTTTCTTT
CDR3 protein: CAWNEGTEAFF

V gene: TRBV7-3
clone size: -
D gene: -
J gene: TRBJ2-5
CDR3 DNA: TGTGCCAGCAGCTTTCGCGGCGGGGAGACCCAGTACTTC
CDR3 protein: CASSFRGGETQYF

V gene: TRBV29-1
clone size: -
D gene: -
J gene: TRBJ2-1
CDR3 DNA: TGCAGCGTGGCCTCGATAAGCAATGAGCAGTTCTTC
CDR3 protein: CSVASISNEQFF

V gene: TRBV7-9
clone size: -
D gene: -
J gene: TRBJ1-5
CDR3 DNA: TGTGCCAGCAGCTACGAGCCACCCGGGCCCCAGCATTTT
CDR3 protein: CASSYEPPGPQHF

V gene: TRBV29-1
clone size: -
D gene: TRBD1
J gene: TRBJ2-7
CDR3 DNA: TGCAGCGTTGAGGGTGCACAGGGGGAACACTACGAGCAGTACTTC
CDR3 protein: CSVEGAQGEHYEQYF

V gene: TRBV6-1
clone size: -
D gene: -
J gene: TRBJ2-2
CDR3 DNA: TGTGCCAGCAGTGACACCAACACCGGGGAGCTGTTTTTT
CDR3 protein: CASSDTNTGELFF

V gene: TRBV27
clone size: once
D gene: -
J gene: TRBJ2-7
CDR3 DNA: TGTGCCAGCAGTGAAAAGTGGGGGACCTCCTACGAGCAGTACTTC
CDR3 protein: CASSEKWGTSYEQYF

V gene: TRBV29-1
clone size: -
D gene: -
J gene: TRBJ2-1
CDR3 DNA: TGCAGCGTTGAAGGCGAAATGGGCTCCTACAATGAGCAGTTCTTC
CDR3 protein: CSVEGEMGSYNEQFF

V gene: TRBV5-1
clone size: -
D gene: -
J gene: TRBJ2-2
CDR3 DNA: TGCGCCAGCAGCATCAGGGACACCGGGGAGCTGTTTTTT
CDR3 protein: CASSIRDTGELFF

V gene: TRBV7-2
clone size: -
D gene: TRBD2
J gene: TRBJ2-1
CDR3 DNA: TGTGCCAGCAGCTTAGATCGGACTAGGGGCTATGAGCAGTTCTTC
CDR3 protein: CASSLDRTRGYEQFF

V gene: TRBV29-1
clone size: -
D gene: TRBD1
J gene: TRBJ2-5
CDR3 DNA: TGCAGCGTTGTTTGGACAGGGTGGGGAGAGACCCAGTACTTC
CDR3 protein: CSVVWTGWGETQYF

V gene: TRBV7-8
clone size: -
D gene: -
J gene: TRBJ2-3
CDR3 DNA: TGTGCCAGCAGTCATACTATCGACGAGATCGGCACAGATACGCAGTATTTT
CDR3 protein: CASSHTIDEIGTDTQYF

V gene: TRBV4-1
clone size: -
D gene: TRBD2
J gene: TRBJ2-7
CDR3 DNA: TGCGCCAGCAGCCACCAAGCGGGAGTCTCAAACGAGCAGTACTTC
CDR3 protein: CASSHQAGVSNEQYF

V gene: TRBV5-1
clone size: -
D gene: TRBD1
J gene: TRBJ2-1
CDR3 DNA: TGCGCCAGCAGCAAGGGACAGAACAATGAGCAGTTCTTC
CDR3 protein: CASSKGQNNEQFF

V gene: TRBV29-1
clone size: -
D gene: -
J gene: TRBJ2-7
CDR3 DNA: TGCAGCGTTGAAGATCCCAGGCGACCCTACGAGCAGTACTTC
CDR3 protein: CSVEDPRRPYEQYF

V gene: TRBV30
clone size: -
D gene: -
J gene: TRBJ1-1
CDR3 DNA: TGTGCCTGGACTGGGGGCCCCAGTGCTTTCTTT
CDR3 protein: CAWTGGPSAFF

V gene: TRBV27
clone size: -
D gene: -
J gene: TRBJ1-4
CDR3 DNA: TGTGCCAGCAGTTCGGACTCCGGTAGGGAAAAACTGTTTTTT
CDR3 protein: CASSSDSGREKLFF

V gene: TRBV25-1
clone size: -
D gene: -
J gene: TRBJ1-1
CDR3 DNA: TGTGCCAGCAGGGGAGCAGGTGTGGCTGAAGCTTTCTTT
CDR3 protein: CASRGAGVAEAFF

V gene: TRBV11-2
clone size: -
D gene: -
J gene: TRBJ2-5
CDR3 DNA: TGTGCCACCTCTCCGGTTAAATCTAAAATGACCCAGTACTTC
CDR3 protein: CATSPVKSKMTQYF

V gene: TRBV15
clone size: -
D gene: -
J gene: TRBJ1-2
CDR3 DNA: TGTGCCACCAGCAGAGACAGGGCGGGCCCGGACTACACCTTC
CDR3 protein: CATSRDRAGPDYTF

V gene: TRBV7-6
clone size: -
D gene: -
J gene: TRBJ2-2
CDR3 DNA: TGTGCCAGCACCACAAGGGAGAGATTTACCGGGGAGTTGTTTTTT
CDR3 protein: CASTTRERFTGELFF

V gene: TRBV28
clone size: once
D gene: -
J gene: TRBJ1-1
CDR3 DNA: TGTGCCAGCAGTTTGACGCTTTTGAACACTGAAGCTTTCTTT
CDR3 protein: CASSLTLLNTEAFF